Following are 5 T cell receptor beta chains from one sample sequenced in a study of blood T cell repertoires in COVID-19. The method was immunoSEQ multiplex PCR; TCRdb's version includes in-frame clones alone and lacks a portion of them. This sample yields nearly 110,000 clones, of which about 91% are seen a single time; approximately 6.2% belongs to the top ten. The sequenced sample consisted of peripheral blood. The receptors derive from a man aged 50-60 years with active or convalescent COVID-19.

This clone has a single count. The rearrangement uses TRBV5-6 and TRBJ1-6; no reliable D call. Germline V gives CDR1 SGHDT, CDR2 YYEEEE. With 4 bases removed from V and 3 bases from J, the gap between germline ends came to 11 bases. The CDR3 extends over 15 amino acids. CDR3 residues: CASSPWSLYNSPLHF. CDR3 sequence (DNA): TGTGCCAGCAGCCCCTGGAGCCTCTATAATTCACCCCTCCACTTT.

CDR3 DNA: TGTGCCAGCAGTTTAGGCAGGGCAAGCAATCAGCCCCAGCATTTT. Amino acid sequence: CASSLGRASNQPQHF. This rearrangement joins TRBV28 to TRBJ1-5, with D tentatively TRBD1 (5 bases). Germline V CDR1 and CDR2: MDHEN, SYDVKM. The CDR3 runs to 15 residues. V lost 2 bases to trimming and J lost 1 base, with 9 bases between them. Complete variable domain (other parts from reference TRBV28 and TRBJ1-5): DVKVTQSSRYLVKRTGEKVFLECVQDMDHENMFWYRQDPGLGLRLIYFSYDVKMKEKGDIPEGYSVSREKKERFSLILESASTNQTSMYLCASSLGRASNQPQHFGDGTRLSIL.

This clone is a singleton in its sample. V usage is TRBV3-1 (or the pseudogene TRBV3-2) and J usage is TRBJ2-7; 7 bases are shared with TRBD1. CDR1 and CDR2 from the germline V gene are LGHDT and YNNKEL (reference sequence). The J segment lost 6 bases and the V segment lost 4 bases, leaving 6 bases of the junction unmatched. CDR3 size: 13 residues. The CDR3 spells CASSPPGTAEQYF. The DNA of the CDR3 is TGTGCCAGCAGCCCTCCTGGGACAGCCGAGCAGTACTTC.

V gene TRBV19 combines with J gene TRBJ2-1; 10 bases align to TRBD2. The germline V gene encodes CDR1 LNHDA and CDR2 SQIVND (reference sequence). This CDR3 contains 15 residues. V lost 8 bases to trimming and J lost 8 bases; unmatched junction nucleotides: 12. For the CDR3, the DNA is TGTGCCAGTTCGACTCAGGCTAGCGGGAGTGATGAGCAGTTCTTC. Translating gives CASSTQASGSDEQFF.

Concerning this clone: The same CDR3 can be traced to other DNA sequences in this sample. Here the CDR3 DNA reads TGCGCCAGCAGCTTAGGCGGGTCAACAGATACGCAGTATTTT. It specifies CASSLGGSTDTQYF. This chain connects TRBV5-1 to TRBJ2-3; possible D gene TRBD2, 5 bases. CDR1 and CDR2 from the germline V gene are SGHRS and YFSETQ. CDR3 length: 14 amino acids. V lost 2 bases, J lost 3 bases, and 10 bases lay in between.